This is a list of T cell receptor beta chains from one sample in a study of shared clonotypes between healthy human individuals. Produced via immunoSEQ multiplex PCR; TCRdb's table is partial and in-frame only. The sample includes over a million clones, around 74% of them seen just once. The specimen was memory CD4+ T cells sorted from blood. Receptors were obtained from a man between 18 and 35 years old in good health. CDR3s include the opening cysteine and the closing phenylalanine or tryptophan. The order of the fields is V gene, clone size, J gene, D gene, CDR3 protein, CDR3 DNA. A D gene is named only where the DNA matches it firmly. Clone size is given for some rows only: seen once, a few or many times, or a class if the clone is expanded.

v_call: TRBV5-1; clone_size: NA; j_call: TRBJ1-1; d_call: NA; cdr3_aa: CASSLTILGNTEAFF; cdr3_nt: TGCGCCAGCAGCTTGACGATATTGGGGAACACTGAAGCTTTCTTT
v_call: TRBV2; clone_size: NA; j_call: TRBJ2-1; d_call: NA; cdr3_aa: CASSEVQVLSYNEQFF; cdr3_nt: TGTGCCAGCAGTGAAGTTCAGGTCCTCTCCTACAATGAGCAGTTCTTC
v_call: TRBV27; clone_size: NA; j_call: TRBJ2-7; d_call: NA; cdr3_aa: CASSLTKTREQYF; cdr3_nt: TGTGCCAGCAGTCTGACTAAAACGAGGGAGCAGTACTTC
v_call: TRBV19; clone_size: NA; j_call: TRBJ2-2; d_call: NA; cdr3_aa: CASSIAGTGELFF; cdr3_nt: TGTGCCAGTAGTATTGCGGGGACCGGGGAGCTGTTTTTT
v_call: TRBV15; clone_size: NA; j_call: TRBJ1-2; d_call: NA; cdr3_aa: CATKGLIHYGYTF; cdr3_nt: TGTGCCACCAAGGGACTGATACATTATGGCTACACCTTC
v_call: TRBV19; clone_size: NA; j_call: TRBJ1-1; d_call: NA; cdr3_aa: CASRPAEIMNTEAFF; cdr3_nt: TGTGCCAGTAGACCCGCGGAGATAATGAACACTGAAGCTTTCTTT
v_call: TRBV28; clone_size: NA; j_call: TRBJ2-7; d_call: NA; cdr3_aa: CASRTRRGAQKAEQYF; cdr3_nt: TGTGCCAGCAGAACCAGGAGGGGGGCTCAAAAGGCCGAGCAGTACTTC
v_call: TRBV28; clone_size: NA; j_call: TRBJ2-2; d_call: TRBD1; cdr3_aa: CASSLAGTVPGELFF; cdr3_nt: TGTGCCAGCAGTTTGGCAGGGACAGTTCCCGGGGAGCTGTTTTTT
v_call: TRBV6-1; clone_size: NA; j_call: TRBJ2-1; d_call: NA; cdr3_aa: CASSEGLRDKPIGQFF; cdr3_nt: TGTGCCAGCAGTGAAGGACTTCGGGACAAGCCCATCGGGCAGTTCTTC
v_call: TRBV6-5; clone_size: NA; j_call: TRBJ1-2; d_call: TRBD1; cdr3_aa: CASRPPGQGSYGYTF; cdr3_nt: TGTGCCAGCAGGCCGCCGGGACAGGGATCCTATGGCTACACCTTC
v_call: TRBV30; clone_size: NA; j_call: TRBJ1-1; d_call: NA; cdr3_aa: CAWSVRVGTEAFF; cdr3_nt: TGTGCCTGGAGTGTAAGGGTAGGCACTGAAGCTTTCTTT
v_call: TRBV5-1; clone_size: NA; j_call: TRBJ2-5; d_call: NA; cdr3_aa: CASSLWDYQETQYF; cdr3_nt: TGCGCCAGCAGCTTGTGGGATTACCAAGAGACCCAGTACTTC
v_call: TRBV30; clone_size: NA; j_call: TRBJ1-5; d_call: NA; cdr3_aa: CAWADYNQPQHF; cdr3_nt: TGTGCCTGGGCAGACTACAATCAGCCCCAGCATTTT
v_call: TRBV5-6; clone_size: NA; j_call: TRBJ2-2; d_call: NA; cdr3_aa: CASSLAGGAHTGELFF; cdr3_nt: TGTGCCAGCAGCTTGGCCGGCGGTGCCCACACCGGGGAGCTGTTTTTT
v_call: TRBV7-9; clone_size: NA; j_call: TRBJ1-2; d_call: TRBD1; cdr3_aa: CASRGQGALTGYGYTF; cdr3_nt: TGTGCCAGCAGGGGACAGGGGGCCCTTACAGGGTATGGCTACACCTTC
v_call: TRBV11-2; clone_size: NA; j_call: TRBJ2-5; d_call: TRBD2; cdr3_aa: CASSRGLAGETQYF; cdr3_nt: TGTGCCAGCAGCCGAGGACTAGCGGGGGAGACCCAGTACTTC
v_call: TRBV19; clone_size: few; j_call: TRBJ1-2; d_call: TRBD1; cdr3_aa: CATFYPGQGFHGYTF; cdr3_nt: TGTGCCACTTTTTACCCAGGACAGGGATTTCATGGCTACACCTTC
v_call: TRBV5-1; clone_size: NA; j_call: TRBJ1-4; d_call: NA; cdr3_aa: CASSLGGTMTARNEKLFF; cdr3_nt: TGCGCCAGCAGCTTGGGGGGGACTATGACAGCCCGGAATGAAAAACTGTTTTTT
v_call: TRBV6-6; clone_size: few; j_call: TRBJ2-7; d_call: NA; cdr3_aa: CASSYGRLYEQYF; cdr3_nt: TGTGCCAGCAGTTACGGTCGGCTCTACGAGCAGTACTTC
v_call: TRBV9; clone_size: NA; j_call: TRBJ2-1; d_call: NA; cdr3_aa: CASSIGGSSYNEQFF; cdr3_nt: TGTGCCAGCAGCATCGGGGGTAGTTCCTACAATGAGCAGTTCTTC
v_call: TRBV6-5; clone_size: NA; j_call: TRBJ1-6; d_call: NA; cdr3_aa: CASSYEGTVNNSPLHF; cdr3_nt: TGTGCCAGCAGTTACGAGGGGACCGTTAATAATTCACCCCTCCACTTT
v_call: TRBV5-4; clone_size: NA; j_call: TRBJ2-3; d_call: NA; cdr3_aa: CASSPDFHTAYTQYF; cdr3_nt: TGTGCCAGCAGCCCTGACTTCCATACCGCGTATACGCAGTATTTT
v_call: TRBV10-2; clone_size: NA; j_call: TRBJ2-7; d_call: TRBD2; cdr3_aa: CASRLAGAANEQYF; cdr3_nt: TGCGCCAGCAGGCTAGCGGGGGCAGCCAACGAGCAGTACTTC
v_call: TRBV5-1; clone_size: NA; j_call: TRBJ1-1; d_call: NA; cdr3_aa: CASSLKGVDTEAFF; cdr3_nt: TGCGCCAGCAGCCTCAAGGGGGTCGACACTGAAGCTTTCTTT
v_call: TRBV28; clone_size: NA; j_call: TRBJ1-2; d_call: NA; cdr3_aa: CAGSSGPTNYGYTF; cdr3_nt: TGTGCCGGATCCTCCGGGCCAACTAACTATGGCTACACCTTC
v_call: TRBV9; clone_size: NA; j_call: TRBJ1-2; d_call: NA; cdr3_aa: CASSVDGFNYGYTF; cdr3_nt: TGTGCCAGCAGCGTAGACGGGTTTAACTATGGCTACACCTTC
v_call: TRBV6-4; clone_size: NA; j_call: TRBJ1-2; d_call: NA; cdr3_aa: CASRRGIGDGYTF; cdr3_nt: TGTGCCAGCAGGCGGGGGATCGGTGATGGCTACACCTTC
v_call: TRBV25-1; clone_size: few; j_call: TRBJ1-2; d_call: NA; cdr3_aa: CASGVGYGYTF; cdr3_nt: TGTGCCAGTGGAGTCGGCTATGGCTACACCTTC
v_call: TRBV7-2; clone_size: NA; j_call: TRBJ2-2; d_call: NA; cdr3_aa: CASSLAGAVNTGELFF; cdr3_nt: TGTGCCAGCAGCTTAGCAGGGGCAGTAAACACCGGGGAGCTGTTTTTT
v_call: TRBV4-1; clone_size: NA; j_call: TRBJ2-7; d_call: TRBD2; cdr3_aa: CASSREGSGGNYEQYF; cdr3_nt: TGCGCCAGCAGCCGAGAGGGTAGCGGGGGGAACTACGAGCAGTACTTC
v_call: TRBV23-1; clone_size: NA; j_call: TRBJ1-1; d_call: NA; cdr3_aa: CASSQSSGGWAEAFF; cdr3_nt: TGCGCCAGCAGTCAATCTTCCGGGGGTTGGGCTGAAGCTTTCTTT
v_call: TRBV30; clone_size: NA; j_call: TRBJ1-6; d_call: NA; cdr3_aa: CAWRGQKNSPLHF; cdr3_nt: TGTGCCTGGAGAGGTCAGAAAAATTCACCCCTCCACTTT
v_call: TRBV6-1; clone_size: few; j_call: TRBJ2-1; d_call: TRBD2; cdr3_aa: CASSERGDFRDEQFF; cdr3_nt: TGTGCCAGCAGTGAACGGGGGGATTTTAGGGATGAGCAGTTCTTC
v_call: TRBV29-1; clone_size: once; j_call: TRBJ2-3; d_call: TRBD2; cdr3_aa: CSVAGTSGTDTQYF; cdr3_nt: TGCAGCGTGGCCGGGACTAGCGGCACAGATACGCAGTATTTT
v_call: TRBV2; clone_size: NA; j_call: TRBJ1-6; d_call: TRBD1; cdr3_aa: CASSERGQGSPLHF; cdr3_nt: TGTGCCAGCAGTGAAAGGGGACAGGGGTCCCCCCTCCACTTT
v_call: TRBV14; clone_size: NA; j_call: TRBJ1-2; d_call: NA; cdr3_aa: CASSQDMRAGGYTF; cdr3_nt: TGTGCCAGCAGCCAAGATATGAGGGCAGGCGGCTACACCTTC
v_call: TRBV5-6; clone_size: NA; j_call: TRBJ2-3; d_call: NA; cdr3_aa: CASSHPWATDTQYF; cdr3_nt: TGTGCCAGCAGCCACCCGTGGGCCACAGATACGCAGTATTTT
v_call: TRBV5-1; clone_size: NA; j_call: TRBJ1-6; d_call: NA; cdr3_aa: CASSFESSYNSPLHF; cdr3_nt: TGCGCCAGCAGCTTTGAGAGCTCCTATAATTCACCCCTCCACTTT
v_call: TRBV27; clone_size: NA; j_call: TRBJ2-2; d_call: TRBD1; cdr3_aa: CASKKGQDRLGELFF; cdr3_nt: TGTGCCAGCAAAAAGGGGCAGGACAGGCTCGGGGAGCTGTTTTTT
v_call: TRBV11-3; clone_size: NA; j_call: TRBJ2-7; d_call: NA; cdr3_aa: CASSLGRGSYEQYF; cdr3_nt: TGTGCCAGCAGCCTAGGGCGGGGTTCCTACGAGCAGTACTTC
v_call: TRBV7-9; clone_size: NA; j_call: TRBJ1-2; d_call: NA; cdr3_aa: CASSLGRGLGDRYTF; cdr3_nt: TGTGCCAGCAGCTTAGGGAGAGGGCTGGGAGACCGCTACACCTTC
v_call: TRBV6-1; clone_size: few; j_call: TRBJ1-3; d_call: NA; cdr3_aa: CASSERYGNTIYF; cdr3_nt: TGTGCCAGCAGTGAACGATATGGAAACACCATATATTTT
v_call: TRBV19; clone_size: NA; j_call: TRBJ1-5; d_call: NA; cdr3_aa: CASSFAWGPINQPQHF; cdr3_nt: TGTGCCAGTAGTTTCGCTTGGGGACCGATCAATCAGCCCCAGCATTTT
v_call: TRBV2; clone_size: NA; j_call: TRBJ2-7; d_call: TRBD1; cdr3_aa: CASSPPGQGYEQYF; cdr3_nt: TGTGCCAGCAGTCCACCGGGACAGGGCTACGAGCAGTACTTC
v_call: TRBV6-1; clone_size: NA; j_call: TRBJ2-5; d_call: NA; cdr3_aa: CASSEGGLGETQYF; cdr3_nt: TGTGCCAGCAGTGAAGGGGGGTTAGGGGAGACCCAGTACTTC
v_call: TRBV5-4; clone_size: NA; j_call: TRBJ2-7; d_call: TRBD1; cdr3_aa: CASARDRGLYEQYF; cdr3_nt: TGTGCCAGCGCGAGAGACAGGGGGCTGTACGAGCAGTACTTC
v_call: TRBV28; clone_size: once; j_call: TRBJ1-2; d_call: TRBD1; cdr3_aa: CASNIQGGVGYTF; cdr3_nt: TGTGCCAGCAACATCCAGGGGGGAGTTGGCTACACCTTC
v_call: TRBV7-2; clone_size: few; j_call: TRBJ2-7; d_call: NA; cdr3_aa: CASSLQDHSSYEQYF; cdr3_nt: TGTGCCAGCAGCTTACAGGATCATAGCTCCTACGAGCAGTACTTC
v_call: TRBV18; clone_size: NA; j_call: TRBJ1-3; d_call: NA; cdr3_aa: CASSPDRPSGNTIYF; cdr3_nt: TGTGCCAGCTCACCAGACAGGCCCTCTGGAAACACCATATATTTT
v_call: TRBV5-4; clone_size: NA; j_call: TRBJ2-3; d_call: TRBD2; cdr3_aa: CASSLYLAGATDTQYF; cdr3_nt: TGTGCCAGCAGCTTGTATCTAGCGGGGGCCACAGATACGCAGTATTTT
v_call: TRBV30; clone_size: NA; j_call: TRBJ1-2; d_call: NA; cdr3_aa: CAWSPRGTNYGYTF; cdr3_nt: TGTGCCTGGAGCCCTCGGGGTACTAACTATGGCTACACCTTC
v_call: TRBV2; clone_size: NA; j_call: TRBJ2-3; d_call: NA; cdr3_aa: CASSERGGLRSDTQYF; cdr3_nt: TGTGCCAGCAGTGAGAGAGGGGGGTTGCGTTCAGATACGCAGTATTTT
v_call: TRBV5-4; clone_size: NA; j_call: TRBJ1-1; d_call: TRBD1; cdr3_aa: CASSPDRALEAFF; cdr3_nt: TGTGCCAGCAGCCCCGACAGGGCCCTGGAAGCTTTCTTT
v_call: TRBV9; clone_size: NA; j_call: TRBJ1-1; d_call: NA; cdr3_aa: CASSGESGISSTEAFF; cdr3_nt: TGTGCCAGCAGCGGGGAGTCTGGGATTTCGTCCACTGAAGCTTTCTTT